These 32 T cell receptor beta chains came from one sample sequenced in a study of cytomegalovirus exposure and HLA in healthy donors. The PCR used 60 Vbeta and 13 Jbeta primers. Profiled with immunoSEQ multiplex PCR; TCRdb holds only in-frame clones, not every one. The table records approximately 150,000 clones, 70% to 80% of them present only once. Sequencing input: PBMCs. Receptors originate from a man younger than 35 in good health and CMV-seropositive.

The CDR3 sequence: CASSLGSIVGGITGELFF. The CDR3 DNA sequence: TGTGCCAGCAGCTTAGGGTCTATAGTGGGGGGTATCACCGGGGAGCTGTTTTTT. The chain combines TRBV7-2 with TRBJ2-2, with a tentative D call TRBD2 (6 bases). The CDR3 consists of 18 residues. Deletions cut 1 base from V and 4 bases from J, with 19 bases between. Per germline, CDR1 SGHTA and CDR2 FQGNSA.

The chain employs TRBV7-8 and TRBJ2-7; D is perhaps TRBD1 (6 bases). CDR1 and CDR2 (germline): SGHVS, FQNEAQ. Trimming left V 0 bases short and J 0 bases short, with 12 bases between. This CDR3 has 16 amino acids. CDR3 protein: CASSLATGFSSYEQYF. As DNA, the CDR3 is TGTGCCAGCAGCTTAGCCACAGGGTTCAGCTCCTACGAGCAGTACTTC.

This CDR3 is CASSIGAGALGNEQFF. CDR3 DNA sequence: TGTGCCAGTAGTATAGGAGCAGGGGCGCTGGGGAATGAGCAGTTCTTC. The chain combines TRBV19 with TRBJ2-1, with D possibly matching TRBD1 (6 bases). The germline V and J ends were trimmed by 1 base and 7 bases, with 17 bases remaining between them. The CDR3 runs 16 residues. CDR1 is LNHDA and CDR2 is SQIVND in the germline V gene (reference sequence).

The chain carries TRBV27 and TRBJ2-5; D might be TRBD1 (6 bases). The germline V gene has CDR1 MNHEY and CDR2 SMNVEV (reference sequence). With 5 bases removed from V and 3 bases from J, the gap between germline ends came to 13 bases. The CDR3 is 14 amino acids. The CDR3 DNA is TGTGCCAGCAGTCGTACAGGGCCAGAAGAGACCCAGTACTTC. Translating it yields CASSRTGPEETQYF.

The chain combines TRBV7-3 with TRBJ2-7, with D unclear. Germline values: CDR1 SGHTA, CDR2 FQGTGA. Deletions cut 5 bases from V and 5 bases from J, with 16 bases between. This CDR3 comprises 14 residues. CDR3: CASSPFAGDHEQYF. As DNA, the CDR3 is TGTGCCAGCAGCCCTTTCGCCGGAGACCACGAGCAGTACTTC.

The DNA of the CDR3 is TGTGCCAGCTGGGGGGTACCTAATGAAAAACTGTTTTTT. Residues: CASWGVPNEKLFF. V usage is TRBV6-5 and J usage is TRBJ1-4; D is possibly TRBD1 (5 bases). CDR3 length: 13 residues. V lost 8 bases and J 3 bases, leaving 10 bases between the germline ends. Germline V gives CDR1 MNHEY, CDR2 SVGAGI.

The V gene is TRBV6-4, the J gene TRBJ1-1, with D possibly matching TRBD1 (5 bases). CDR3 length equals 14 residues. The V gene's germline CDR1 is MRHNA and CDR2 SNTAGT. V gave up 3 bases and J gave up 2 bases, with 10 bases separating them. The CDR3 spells CASSERQLNTEAFF. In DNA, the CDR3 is TGTGCCAGCAGTGAGCGACAGCTTAACACTGAAGCTTTCTTT.

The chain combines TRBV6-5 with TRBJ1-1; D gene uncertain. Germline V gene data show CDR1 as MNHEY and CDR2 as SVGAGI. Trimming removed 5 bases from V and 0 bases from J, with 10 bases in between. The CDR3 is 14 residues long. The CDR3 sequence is CASSPTLMNTEAFF. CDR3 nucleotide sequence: TGTGCCAGCAGTCCCACCCTAATGAACACTGAAGCTTTCTTT.

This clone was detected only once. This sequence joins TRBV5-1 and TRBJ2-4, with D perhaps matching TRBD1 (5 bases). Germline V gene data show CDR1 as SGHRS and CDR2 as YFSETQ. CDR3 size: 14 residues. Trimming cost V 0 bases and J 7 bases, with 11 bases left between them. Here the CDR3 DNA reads TGCGCCAGCAGCTTGGTTTCGACAGCCAACATTCAGTACTTC. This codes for CASSLVSTANIQYF.

CDR3 sequence (DNA): TGCGCCAGCAGCTTGTCGTCAGGGGAAAACGAGCAGTACTTC. Its protein product is CASSLSSGENEQYF. V is TRBV5-1 and J is TRBJ2-7; tentative D call: TRBD1 (6 bases). The germline CDR1 and CDR2 sequences are SGHRS and YFSETQ. CDR3 length equals 14 residues. The ends were cut back, 1 base at V and 5 bases at J, with 13 bases in the middle.

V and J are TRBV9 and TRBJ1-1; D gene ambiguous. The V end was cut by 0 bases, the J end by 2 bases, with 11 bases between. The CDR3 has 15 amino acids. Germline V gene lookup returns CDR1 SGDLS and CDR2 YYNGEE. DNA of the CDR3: TGTGCCAGCAGCGTAGGAGGACGGGAAAACACTGAAGCTTTCTTT. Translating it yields CASSVGGRENTEAFF.

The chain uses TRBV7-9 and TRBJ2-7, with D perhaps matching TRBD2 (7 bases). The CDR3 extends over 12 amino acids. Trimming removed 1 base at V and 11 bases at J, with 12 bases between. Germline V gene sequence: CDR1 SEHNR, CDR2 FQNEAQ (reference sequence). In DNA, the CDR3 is TGTGCCAGCAGCTTAGGGGAGGGGGGCAAGTACTTC. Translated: CASSLGEGGKYF.

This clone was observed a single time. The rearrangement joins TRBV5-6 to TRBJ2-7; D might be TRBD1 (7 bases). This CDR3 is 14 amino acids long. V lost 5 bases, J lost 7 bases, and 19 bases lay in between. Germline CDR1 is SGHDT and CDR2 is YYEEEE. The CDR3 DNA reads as TGTGCCAGCAGACTACAGGGGAGGCTGGGTGAGCAGTACTTC. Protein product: CASRLQGRLGEQYF.

CDR3 DNA sequence: TGTGCCAGCAGCTTAGTGGGGGGGCGCGGAGATACGCAGTATTTT. Its translation: CASSLVGGRGDTQYF. The V call is TRBV7-6, the J call TRBJ2-3; perhaps TRBD2 as D (7 bases). The germline V gene encodes CDR1 SGHVS and CDR2 FNYEAQ. Trimming pared 1 base from V and 5 bases from J, leaving 13 bases between. There are 15 residues in the CDR3.

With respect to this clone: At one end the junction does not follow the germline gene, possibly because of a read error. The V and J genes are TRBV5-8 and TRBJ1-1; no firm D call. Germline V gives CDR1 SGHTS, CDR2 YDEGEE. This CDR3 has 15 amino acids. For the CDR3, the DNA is TGTGCCAGCAGCCCCCGGGGTGAGCCGAACACTGAAACTTTCTTT. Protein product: CASSPRGEPNTETFF.

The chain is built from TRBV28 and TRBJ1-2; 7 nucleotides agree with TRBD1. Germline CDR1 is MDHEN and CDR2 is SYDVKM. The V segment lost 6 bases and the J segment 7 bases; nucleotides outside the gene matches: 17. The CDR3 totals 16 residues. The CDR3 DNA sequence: TGTGCCAGCAGCCCCAACCCCGGGACAGACCTTTTTGGCTACACCTTC. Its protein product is CASSPNPGTDLFGYTF.

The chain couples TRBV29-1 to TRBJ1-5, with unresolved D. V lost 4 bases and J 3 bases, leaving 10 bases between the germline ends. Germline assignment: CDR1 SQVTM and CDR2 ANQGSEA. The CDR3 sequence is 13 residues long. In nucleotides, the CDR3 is TGCAGCGTTGGTTCCGGGTACAATCAGCCCCAGCATTTT. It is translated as CSVGSGYNQPQHF.

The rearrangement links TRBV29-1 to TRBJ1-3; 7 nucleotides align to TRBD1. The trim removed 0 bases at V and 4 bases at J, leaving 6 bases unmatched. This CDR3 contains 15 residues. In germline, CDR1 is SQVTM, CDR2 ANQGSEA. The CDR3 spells CSVEDLEGGGNTIYF. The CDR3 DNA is TGCAGCGTTGAAGATCTTGAAGGGGGCGGAAACACCATATATTTT.

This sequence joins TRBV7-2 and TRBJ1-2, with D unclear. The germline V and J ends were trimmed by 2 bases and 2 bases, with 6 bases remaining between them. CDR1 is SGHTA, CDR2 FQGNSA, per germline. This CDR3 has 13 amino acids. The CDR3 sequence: CASSLPGNYGYTF. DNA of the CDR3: TGTGCCAGCAGCTTACCAGGAAACTATGGCTACACCTTC.

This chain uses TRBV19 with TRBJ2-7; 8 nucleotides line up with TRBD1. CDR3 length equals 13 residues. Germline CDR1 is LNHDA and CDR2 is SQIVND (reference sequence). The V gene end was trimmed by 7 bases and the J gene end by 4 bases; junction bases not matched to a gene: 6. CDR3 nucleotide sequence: TGTGCCAGTATGGCGACAGGGGAGTACGAGCAGTACTTC. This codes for CASMATGEYEQYF.

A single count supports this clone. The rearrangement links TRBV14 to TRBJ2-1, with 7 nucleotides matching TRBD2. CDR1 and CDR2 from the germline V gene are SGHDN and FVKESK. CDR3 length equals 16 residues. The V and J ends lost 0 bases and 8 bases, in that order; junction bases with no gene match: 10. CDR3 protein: CASSQDRTAGAYEQFF. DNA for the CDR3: TGTGCCAGCAGCCAAGATAGGACGGCGGGAGCTTATGAGCAGTTCTTC.

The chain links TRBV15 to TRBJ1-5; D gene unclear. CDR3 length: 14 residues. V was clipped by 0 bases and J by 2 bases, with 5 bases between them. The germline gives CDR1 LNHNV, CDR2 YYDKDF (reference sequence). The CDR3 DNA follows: TGTGCCACCAGCAGAGAACCGGGCAATCAGCCCCAGCATTTT. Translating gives CATSREPGNQPQHF. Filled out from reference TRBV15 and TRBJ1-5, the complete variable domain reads DAMVIQNPRYQVTQFGKPVTLSCSQTLNHNVMYWYQQKSSQAPKLLFHYYDKDFNNEADTPDNFQSRRPNTSFCFLDIRSPGLGDTAMYLCATSREPGNQPQHFGDGTRLSIL.

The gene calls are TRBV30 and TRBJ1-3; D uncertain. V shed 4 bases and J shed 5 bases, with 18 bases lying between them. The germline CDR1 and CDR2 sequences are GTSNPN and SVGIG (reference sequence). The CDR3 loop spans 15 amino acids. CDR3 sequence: CAWTKAWGDRNTIYF. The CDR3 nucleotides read TGTGCCTGGACCAAAGCTTGGGGAGATAGAAACACCATATATTTT.

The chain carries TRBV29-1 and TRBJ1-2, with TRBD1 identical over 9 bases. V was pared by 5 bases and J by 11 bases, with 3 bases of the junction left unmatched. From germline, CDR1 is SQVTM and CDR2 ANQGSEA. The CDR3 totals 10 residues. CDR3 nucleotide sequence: TGCAGCGTTAAACAGGGGGCATACACCTTC. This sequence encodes CSVKQGAYTF.

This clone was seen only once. The CDR3 here is CASGTSGGAWDTQYF. For the CDR3, the DNA is TGTGCCAGCGGGACTAGTGGGGGGGCCTGGGATACGCAGTATTTT. The chain employs TRBV27 and TRBJ2-3; 8 nucleotides agree with TRBD2. Germline V CDR1 and CDR2: MNHEY, SMNVEV (reference sequence). The V segment lost 8 bases and the J segment 6 bases; nucleotides outside the gene matches: 13. CDR3 size: 15 residues.

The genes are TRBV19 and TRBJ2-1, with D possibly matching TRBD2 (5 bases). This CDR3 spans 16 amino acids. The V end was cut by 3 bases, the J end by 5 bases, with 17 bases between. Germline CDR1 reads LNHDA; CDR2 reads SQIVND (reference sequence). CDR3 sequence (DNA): TGTGCCAGTAGTATTTCAACTGGACTGGGGAACAATGAGCAGTTCTTC. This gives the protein CASSISTGLGNNEQFF.

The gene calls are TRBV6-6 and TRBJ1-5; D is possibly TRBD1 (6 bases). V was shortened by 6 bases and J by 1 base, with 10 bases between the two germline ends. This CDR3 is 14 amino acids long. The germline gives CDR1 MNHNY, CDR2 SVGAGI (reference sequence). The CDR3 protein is CASRLDRSNQPQHF. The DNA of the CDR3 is TGTGCCAGCAGACTAGACAGGAGCAATCAGCCCCAGCATTTT.

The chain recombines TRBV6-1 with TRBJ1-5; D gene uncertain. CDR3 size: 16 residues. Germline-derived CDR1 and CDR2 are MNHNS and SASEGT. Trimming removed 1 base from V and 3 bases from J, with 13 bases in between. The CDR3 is CASSEVVRGFNQPQHF. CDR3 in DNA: TGTGCCAGCAGTGAAGTGGTCCGGGGTTTCAATCAGCCCCAGCATTTT.

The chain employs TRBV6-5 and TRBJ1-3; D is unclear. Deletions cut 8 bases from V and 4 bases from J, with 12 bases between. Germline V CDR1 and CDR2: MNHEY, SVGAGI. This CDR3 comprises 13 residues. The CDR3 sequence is CASSSELGNTIYF. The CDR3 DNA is TGTGCCAGCTCATCGGAGTTGGGAAACACCATATATTTT.

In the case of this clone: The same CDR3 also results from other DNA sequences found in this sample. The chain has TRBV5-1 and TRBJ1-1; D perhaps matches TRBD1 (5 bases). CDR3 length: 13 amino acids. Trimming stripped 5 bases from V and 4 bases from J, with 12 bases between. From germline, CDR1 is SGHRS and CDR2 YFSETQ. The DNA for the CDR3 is TGCGCCAGCAGTTTTACAGGAACCACTGAAGCTTTCTTT. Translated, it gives CASSFTGTTEAFF.

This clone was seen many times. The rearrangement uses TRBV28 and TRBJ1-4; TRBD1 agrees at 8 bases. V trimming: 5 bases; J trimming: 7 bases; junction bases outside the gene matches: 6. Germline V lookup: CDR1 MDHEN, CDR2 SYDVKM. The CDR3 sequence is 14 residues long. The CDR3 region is CASSRRQGREKLFF. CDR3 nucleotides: TGTGCCAGCAGTCGCCGACAGGGGCGTGAAAAACTGTTTTTT.

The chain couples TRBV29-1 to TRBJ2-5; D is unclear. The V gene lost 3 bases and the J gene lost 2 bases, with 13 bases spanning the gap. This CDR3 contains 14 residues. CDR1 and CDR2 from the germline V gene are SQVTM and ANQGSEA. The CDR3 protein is CSVDRPYSQETQYF. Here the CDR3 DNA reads TGCAGCGTTGATCGTCCTTACAGTCAAGAGACCCAGTACTTC.